This TCR beta chain was identified during a study of CD8+ T cells in alopecia areata. This clone was picked up a small number of times. Noted treatment: oral pan-JAK inhibitor, 5-10 mg twice daily. It was cDNA, reverse transcribed from extracted RNA, that served as the sequencing template. Generated by immunoSEQ multiplex PCR, the TCRdb table keeps only in-frame clones and is missing some. The table has over 150,000 clones, approximately 53% seen once. The germline V gene encodes CDR1 MGHDK and CDR2 SYGVNS. The CDR3 has 16 amino acids. V was pared by 5 bases and J by 5 bases, with 10 bases of the junction left unmatched.

This rearrangement joins TRBV25-1 to TRBJ2-5, with TRBD2 matching over 11 bases. Sequences were derived from CD8+ T cells sorted from blood, sampled at week 24, from a patient treated with tofacitinib. This sequence was found in a human donor with alopecia areata. The CDR3 sequence is CASSPRLAGSVETQYF. For the CDR3, the DNA is TGTGCCAGCAGTCCCCGACTAGCGGGGTCGGTGGAGACCCAGTACTTC.